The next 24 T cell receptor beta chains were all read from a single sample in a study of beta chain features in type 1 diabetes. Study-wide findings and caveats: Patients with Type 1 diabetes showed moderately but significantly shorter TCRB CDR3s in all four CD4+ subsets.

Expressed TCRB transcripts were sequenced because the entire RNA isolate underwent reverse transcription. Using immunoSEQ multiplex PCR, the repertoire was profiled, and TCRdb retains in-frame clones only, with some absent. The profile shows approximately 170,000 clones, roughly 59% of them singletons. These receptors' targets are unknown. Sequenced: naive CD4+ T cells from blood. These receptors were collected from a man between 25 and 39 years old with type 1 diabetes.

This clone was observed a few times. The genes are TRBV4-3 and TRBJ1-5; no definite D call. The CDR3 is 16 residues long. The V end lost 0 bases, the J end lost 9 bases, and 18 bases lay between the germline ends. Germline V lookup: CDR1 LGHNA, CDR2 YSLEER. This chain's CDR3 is CASSQDLTNHVLPQHF. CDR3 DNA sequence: TGCGCCAGCAGCCAAGATCTCACAAACCACGTGCTGCCCCAGCATTTT.

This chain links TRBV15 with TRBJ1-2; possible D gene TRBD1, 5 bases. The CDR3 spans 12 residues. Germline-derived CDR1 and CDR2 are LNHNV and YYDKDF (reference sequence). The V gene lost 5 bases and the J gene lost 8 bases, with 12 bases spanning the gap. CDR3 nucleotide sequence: TGTGCCACCAGCGCCAGGGAGCGAGGCTACACCTTC. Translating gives CATSARERGYTF.

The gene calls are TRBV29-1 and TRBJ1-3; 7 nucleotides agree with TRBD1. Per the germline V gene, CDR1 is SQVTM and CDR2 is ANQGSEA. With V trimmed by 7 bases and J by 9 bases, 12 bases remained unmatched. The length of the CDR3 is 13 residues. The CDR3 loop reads CSARGTLESTIYF. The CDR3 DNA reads TGCAGCGCCAGGGGGACCTTGGAAAGCACCATATATTTT.

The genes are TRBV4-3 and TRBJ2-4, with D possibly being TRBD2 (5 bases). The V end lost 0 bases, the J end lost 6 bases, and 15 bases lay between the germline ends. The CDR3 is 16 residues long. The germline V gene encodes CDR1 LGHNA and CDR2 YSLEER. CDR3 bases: TGCGCCAGCAGCCAAGATCTAACTAGTCCCCTAAACATTCAGTACTTC. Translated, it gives CASSQDLTSPLNIQYF.

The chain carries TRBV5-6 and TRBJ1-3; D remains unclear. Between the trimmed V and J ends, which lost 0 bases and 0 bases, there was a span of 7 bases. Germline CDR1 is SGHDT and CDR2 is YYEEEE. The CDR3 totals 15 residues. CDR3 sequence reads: CASSLDGFSGNTIYF. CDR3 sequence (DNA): TGTGCCAGCAGCTTGGACGGTTTCTCTGGAAACACCATATATTTT.

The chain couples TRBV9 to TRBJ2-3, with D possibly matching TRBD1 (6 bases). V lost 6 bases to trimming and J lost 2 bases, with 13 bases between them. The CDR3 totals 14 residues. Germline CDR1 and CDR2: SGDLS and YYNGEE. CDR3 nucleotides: TGTGCCAGCAAGAGCGACAGGTTCACAGATACGCAGTATTTT. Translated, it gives CASKSDRFTDTQYF.

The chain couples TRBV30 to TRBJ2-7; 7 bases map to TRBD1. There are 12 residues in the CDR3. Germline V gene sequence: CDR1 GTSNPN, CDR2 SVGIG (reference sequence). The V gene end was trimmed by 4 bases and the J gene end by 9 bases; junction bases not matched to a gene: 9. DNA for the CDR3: TGTGCCTGGACCCGACAGGGTGGGGTGCAGTACTTC. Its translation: CAWTRQGGVQYF.

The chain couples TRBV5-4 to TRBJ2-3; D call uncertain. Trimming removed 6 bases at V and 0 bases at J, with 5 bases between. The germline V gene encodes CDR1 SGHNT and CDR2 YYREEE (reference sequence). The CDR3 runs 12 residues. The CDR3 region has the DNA TGTGCCAGCAAAGAAAGCACAGATACGCAGTATTTT. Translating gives CASKESTDTQYF.

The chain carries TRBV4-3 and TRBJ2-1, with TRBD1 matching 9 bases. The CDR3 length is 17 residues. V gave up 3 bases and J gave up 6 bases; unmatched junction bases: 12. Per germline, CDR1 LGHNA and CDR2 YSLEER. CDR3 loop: CASSHLVGKGQGNEQFF. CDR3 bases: TGCGCCAGCAGCCACTTAGTCGGCAAGGGACAGGGCAATGAGCAGTTCTTC.

DNA of the CDR3: TGCAGCGTCCCCACCAGGCGAGATTACAATGAGCAGTTCTTC. Residues: CSVPTRRDYNEQFF. The chain combines TRBV29-1 with TRBJ2-1; no definite D call. Germline CDR1 is SQVTM and CDR2 is ANQGSEA. The CDR3 spans 14 residues. Trimming shortened V by 6 bases and J by 4 bases, and 16 bases separated the two germline ends.

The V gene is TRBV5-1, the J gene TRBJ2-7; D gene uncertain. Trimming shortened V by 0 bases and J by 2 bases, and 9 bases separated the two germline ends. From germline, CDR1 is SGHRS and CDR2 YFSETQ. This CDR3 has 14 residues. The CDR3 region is CASSLVGSAYEQYF. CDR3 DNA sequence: TGCGCCAGCAGCTTGGTAGGTTCTGCCTACGAGCAGTACTTC.

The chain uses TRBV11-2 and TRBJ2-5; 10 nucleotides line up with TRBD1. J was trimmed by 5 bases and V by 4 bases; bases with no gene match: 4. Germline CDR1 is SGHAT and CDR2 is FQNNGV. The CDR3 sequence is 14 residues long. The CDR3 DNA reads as TGTGCCAGCAGCTCGGGACAGGGGATGGAGACCCAGTACTTC. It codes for CASSSGQGMETQYF.

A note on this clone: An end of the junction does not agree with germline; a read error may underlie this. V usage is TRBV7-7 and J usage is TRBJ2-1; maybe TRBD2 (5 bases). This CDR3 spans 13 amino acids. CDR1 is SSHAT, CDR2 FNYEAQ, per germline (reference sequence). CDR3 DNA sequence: TGTGCTAGCAGCCCCGGGGACTACAATGAGCAGTTCTTC. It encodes CASSPGDYNEQFF.

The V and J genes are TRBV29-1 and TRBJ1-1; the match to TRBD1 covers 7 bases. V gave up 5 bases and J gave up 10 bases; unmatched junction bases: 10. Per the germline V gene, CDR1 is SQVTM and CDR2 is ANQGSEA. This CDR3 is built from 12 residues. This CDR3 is CSVPQGGFGAFF. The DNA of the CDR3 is TGCAGCGTTCCCCAGGGGGGGTTCGGAGCTTTCTTT.

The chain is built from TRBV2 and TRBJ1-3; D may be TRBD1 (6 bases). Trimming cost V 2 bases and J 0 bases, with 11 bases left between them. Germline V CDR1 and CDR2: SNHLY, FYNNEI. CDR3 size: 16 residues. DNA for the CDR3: TGTGCCAGCAGTGAAAGACAGGTTATCTCTGGAAACACCATATATTTT. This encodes CASSERQVISGNTIYF.

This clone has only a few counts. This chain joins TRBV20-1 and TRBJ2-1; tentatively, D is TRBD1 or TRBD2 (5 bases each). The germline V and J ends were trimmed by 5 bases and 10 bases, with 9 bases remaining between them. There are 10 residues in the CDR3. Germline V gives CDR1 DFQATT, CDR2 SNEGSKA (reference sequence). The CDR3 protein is CSALGAEQFF. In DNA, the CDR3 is TGCAGTGCTCTCGGGGCGGAGCAGTTCTTC.

This CDR3 is CASSQDSLRYF. The CDR3 DNA follows: TGTGCCAGCAGCCAAGACTCTCTGAGGTATTTT. This sequence joins TRBV14 and TRBJ2-3; D remains unclear. CDR1 SGHDN and CDR2 FVKESK come from the germline V gene. CDR3 length equals 11 residues. Deletions cut 0 bases from V and 14 bases from J, with 9 bases between.

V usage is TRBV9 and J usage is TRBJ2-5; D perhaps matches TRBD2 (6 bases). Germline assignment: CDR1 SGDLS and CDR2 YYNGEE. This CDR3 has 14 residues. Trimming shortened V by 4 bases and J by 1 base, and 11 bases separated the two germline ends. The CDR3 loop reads CASSPGLLQETQYF. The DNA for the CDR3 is TGTGCCAGCAGCCCGGGACTGCTCCAAGAGACCCAGTACTTC.

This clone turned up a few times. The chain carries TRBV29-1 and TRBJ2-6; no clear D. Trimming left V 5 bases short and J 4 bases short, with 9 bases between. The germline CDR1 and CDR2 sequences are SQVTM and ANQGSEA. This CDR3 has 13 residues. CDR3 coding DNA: TGCAGCGTTAGCTGGTCGGGGGCCAACGTCCTGACTTTC. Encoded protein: CSVSWSGANVLTF.

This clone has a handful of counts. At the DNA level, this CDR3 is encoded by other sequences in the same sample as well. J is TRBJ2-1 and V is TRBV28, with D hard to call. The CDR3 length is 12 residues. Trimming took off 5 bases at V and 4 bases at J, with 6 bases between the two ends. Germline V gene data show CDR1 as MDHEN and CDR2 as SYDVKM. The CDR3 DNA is TGTGCCAGCAGTCCCTCGTACAATGAGCAGTTCTTC. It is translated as CASSPSYNEQFF.

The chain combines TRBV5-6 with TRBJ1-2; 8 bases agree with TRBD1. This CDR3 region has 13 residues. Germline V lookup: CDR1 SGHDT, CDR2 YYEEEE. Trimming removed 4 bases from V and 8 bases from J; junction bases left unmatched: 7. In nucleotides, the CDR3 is TGTGCCAGCAGCCGTGACAGGGGTGGCGGCTACACCTTC. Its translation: CASSRDRGGGYTF.

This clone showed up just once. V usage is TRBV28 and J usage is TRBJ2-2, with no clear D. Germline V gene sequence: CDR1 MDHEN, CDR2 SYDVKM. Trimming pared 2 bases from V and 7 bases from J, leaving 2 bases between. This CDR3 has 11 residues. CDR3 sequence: CASSLLGELFF. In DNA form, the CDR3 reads TGTGCCAGCAGTTTACTCGGGGAGCTGTTTTTT.

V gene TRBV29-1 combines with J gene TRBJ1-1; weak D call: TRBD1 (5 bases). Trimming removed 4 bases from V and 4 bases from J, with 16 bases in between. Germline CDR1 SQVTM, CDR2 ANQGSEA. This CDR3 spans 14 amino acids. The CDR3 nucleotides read TGCAGCGTTGCTCACAGGCTTTGGAGCACTGAAGCTTTCTTT. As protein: CSVAHRLWSTEAFF.

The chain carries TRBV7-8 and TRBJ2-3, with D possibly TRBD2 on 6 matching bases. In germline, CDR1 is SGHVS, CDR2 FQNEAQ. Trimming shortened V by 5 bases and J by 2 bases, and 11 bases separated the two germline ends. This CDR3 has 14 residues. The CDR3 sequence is CASSTRTNTDTQYF. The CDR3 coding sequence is TGTGCCAGCAGCACTCGGACTAACACAGATACGCAGTATTTT.